Detailed here is one T cell receptor beta chain. As yet, its antigen is unknown. Germline assignment: CDR1 KGHSH and CDR2 LQKENI. The CDR3 contains 15 residues. V lost 3 bases, J lost 2 bases, and 13 bases lay in between. This entry comes from a study of identical twins. Study findings and constraints: Cross-sectional statistics, not tracking of the same donors, supported the conclusions. Models underestimated how often monozygotic twins shared out-of-frame TCR alpha. The more abundant beta clonotypes in cord blood had fewer insertions, and memory repertoires did not show this.

Unique molecular identifiers were in the cDNA, with template-switch universal primer binding. TCRdb reanalysed the 5' RACE reads using MiXCR and keeps one entry per CDR3 protein. The sample records about 1.7 million distinct CDR3 sequences, about 32% being singletons. The sequence came from a newborn girl in good health. The V gene is TRBV18, the J gene TRBJ2-5, with D perhaps TRBD1 (5 bases). Input material: cord blood. The CDR3 protein is CASSPYSDSQETQYF. In DNA, the CDR3 is TGTGCCAGCTCACCTTATTCCGACAGTCAAGAGACCCAGTACTTC.